This T cell receptor beta chain came from a study of CD8+ T cells in alopecia areata. Following extraction, RNA underwent reverse transcription to cDNA, which served as the sequencing template. Assay: immunoSEQ multiplex PCR; the TCRdb copy retains only in-frame clones and omits some. The sample lists around 140,000 clones, over 80% occurring once. This sequence was found in a human donor with alopecia areata. The material was CD8+ T cells sorted from blood, obtained at week 0.

The CDR3 sequence is CASSLLAGHNEQFF. For the CDR3, the DNA is TGTGCCAGCAGTTTACTAGCGGGCCACAATGAGCAGTTCTTC. This chain joins TRBV2 and TRBJ2-1; TRBD2 matches 9 bases. Per germline, CDR1 SNHLY and CDR2 FYNNEI. The V segment lost 5 bases and the J segment 5 bases; nucleotides outside the gene matches: 4. There are 14 residues in the CDR3.